Listed here are 19 T cell receptor beta chains from one sample, sequenced in a study of low-dose radiotherapy and immunotherapy resistance in tumors. First-strand cDNA used TRAV- and TRBV-specific primers, covering alpha and beta chains. TCRs were amplified for 15 to 25 PCR cycles with a constant-region primer and V-primer adapter. TCRdb ran MiXCR on the reads and lists one entry per CDR3 protein. The sample comprises 15,000 to 20,000 distinct CDR3 sequences, about two thirds of which are singletons, and 4.5% to 7% rests with the top ten. The receptors derive from a human donor with advanced metastatic prostate, ovarian, gallbladder or colorectal cancer (not recorded which). This table probably holds off-target reads from a library built for another chain.

This chain connects TRBV5-6 to TRBJ1-2, with D uncertain. Germline V lookup: CDR1 SGHDT, CDR2 YYEEEE. The ends were cut back, 0 bases at V and 2 bases at J, with 8 bases in the middle. This CDR3 is 14 amino acids long. The chain's CDR3 is CASSLGARNYGYTF. The CDR3 DNA reads as TGTGCCAGCAGCTTGGGGGCCAGGAACTATGGCTACACCTTC.

This clonotype was observed a few times. J is TRBJ2-1 and V is TRBV28; 11 nucleotides agree with TRBD2. This CDR3 is 15 amino acids long. Germline trimming cut 8 bases from V and 6 bases from J; bases unmatched to any gene: 9. Germline CDR1 reads MDHEN; CDR2 reads SYDVKM. DNA of the CDR3: TGTGCCAGCCATGCCATTAGCGGGAGGGCCAATGAGCAGTTCTTC. This gives the protein CASHAISGRANEQFF.

This chain links TRBV9 with TRBJ1-2; TRBD1 agrees at 8 bases. Trimming at V came to 0 bases and at J to 8 bases, leaving 6 bases not matched to a gene. CDR1 and CDR2 from the germline V gene are SGDLS and YYNGEE. This CDR3 has 14 residues. CDR3 bases: TGTGCCAGCAGCGTAGGAGACAGGGGACCCGGCTACACCTTC. It specifies CASSVGDRGPGYTF.

The chain links TRBV3-1 to TRBJ2-7, with D hard to call. Germline CDR1 is LGHDT and CDR2 is YNNKEL (reference sequence). V was shortened by 4 bases and J by 1 base, with 8 bases between the two germline ends. The CDR3 is 13 residues long. The CDR3: CASSRQQSYEQYF. The DNA of the CDR3 is TGTGCCAGCAGCCGCCAACAATCCTACGAGCAGTACTTC.

This clonotype was seen once. The chain couples TRBV4-3 to TRBJ1-4; 8 nucleotides match TRBD1. Germline CDR1 and CDR2: LGHNA and YSLEER. The CDR3 contains 15 residues. Trimming took 1 base from V and 11 from J; bases not matched to a gene: 9. CDR3 region: CASSQVQGGQVKLFF. For the CDR3, the DNA is TGCGCCAGCAGCCAAGTACAGGGGGGTCAGGTTAAACTGTTTTTT.

This clonotype has just a few counts. This rearrangement joins TRBV20-1 to TRBJ2-3; D possibly matches TRBD1 or TRBD2 (5 bases each). In germline, CDR1 is DFQATT, CDR2 SNEGSKA (reference sequence). Trimming took 6 bases from V and 2 from J, leaving 12 bases between them. This CDR3 is 13 amino acids long. The CDR3 nucleotides read TGCAGTGCCCGAGGGGATTCCACAGATACGCAGTATTTT. It codes for CSARGDSTDTQYF.

The gene calls are TRBV29-1 and TRBJ1-2, with D perhaps TRBD1 (5 bases). This CDR3 is built from 12 residues. The V gene lost 7 bases and the J gene lost 8 bases, with 17 bases spanning the gap. Germline V gene sequence: CDR1 SQVTM, CDR2 ANQGSEA. The CDR3 loop reads CSAARGGDGYTF. CDR3 nucleotides: TGCAGCGCCGCGCGGGGCGGCGACGGCTACACCTTC. Full variable domain (outside the CDR3, taken from reference TRBV29-1 and TRBJ1-2): SAVISQKPSRDICQRGTSLTIQCQVDSQVTMMFWYRQQPGQSLTLIATANQGSEATYESGFVIDKFPISRPNLTFSTLTVSNMSPEDSSIYLCSAARGGDGYTFGSGTRLTVV.

The rearrangement uses TRBV7-2 and TRBJ1-1; possibly TRBD1 for D (6 bases). Germline CDR1 and CDR2: SGHTA and FQGNSA. Between the trimmed V and J ends, which lost 3 bases and 1 base, there was a span of 9 bases. The CDR3 is 14 amino acids. CDR3 in amino acids: CASSLGGANTEAFF. DNA for the CDR3: TGTGCCAGCAGCTTGGGGGGGGCGAACACTGAAGCTTTCTTT.

This clonotype came up a few times. The chain recombines TRBV5-1 with TRBJ2-6, with unresolved D. V shed 0 bases and J shed 0 bases, with 7 bases lying between them. The CDR3 has 16 residues. Germline V gene sequence: CDR1 SGHRS, CDR2 YFSETQ. CDR3 loop: CASSLGTRSGANVLTF. DNA of the CDR3: TGCGCCAGCAGCTTGGGGACCCGCTCTGGGGCCAACGTCCTGACTTTC. The entire variable domain, with the rest obtained from reference TRBV5-1 and TRBJ2-6, is as follows: KAGVTQTPRYLIKTRGQQVTLSCSPISGHRSVSWYQQTPGQGLQFLFEYFSETQRNKGNFPGRFSGRQFSNSRSEMNVSTLELGDSALYLCASSLGTRSGANVLTFGAGSRLTVL.

The chain employs TRBV3-1 and TRBJ2-2, with 9 bases aligning to TRBD1. Trimming removed 4 bases from V and 9 bases from J; junction bases left unmatched: 12. Looked up from germline, CDR1 is LGHDT and CDR2 is YNNKEL (reference sequence). This CDR3 contains 16 residues. CDR3 sequence reads: CASSPEGTGGRRELFF. The CDR3 DNA follows: TGTGCCAGCAGCCCCGAAGGTACAGGGGGCAGGCGGGAGCTGTTTTTT.

This clonotype was counted a few times. The chain links TRBV19 to TRBJ1-2; D may be TRBD1 (5 bases). Germline loops: CDR1 LNHDA, CDR2 SQIVND (reference sequence). The CDR3 length is 12 residues. V was cut by 9 bases and J by 2 bases, with 10 bases left in between. The CDR3 sequence is CASHTGNYGYTF. CDR3 in DNA: TGTGCCAGCCACACAGGCAACTATGGCTACACCTTC.

The chain couples TRBV20-1 to TRBJ2-3; 9 nucleotides agree with TRBD1. Losses at the gene ends were 1 base for V and 0 bases for J; bases not matched to a gene: 5. Germline CDR1 and CDR2: DFQATT and SNEGSKA (reference sequence). This CDR3 region has 16 residues. Here the CDR3 DNA reads TGCAGTGCTAGAGGACAGGGGGGCCCTAGCACAGATACGCAGTATTTT. Encoded protein: CSARGQGGPSTDTQYF.

This clonotype has only a few counts. The CDR3 nucleotides are TGTGCCAGCAGCTTGGACGTGTACGAGCAGTACTTC. Its translation is CASSLDVYEQYF. The genes are TRBV5-5 and TRBJ2-7; D remains unclear. Trimming took off 0 bases at V and 4 bases at J, with 5 bases between the two ends. The CDR3 covers 12 residues. Germline-derived CDR1 and CDR2 are SGHKS and YYEKEE (reference sequence).

The chain recombines TRBV30 with TRBJ2-1; 9 positions agree with TRBD1. The CDR3 spans 15 residues. CDR1 is GTSNPN, CDR2 SVGIG, per germline (reference sequence). Trimming took 0 bases from V and 2 from J; bases not matched to a gene: 2. CDR3 region: CAWSVWDRAYNEQFF. The CDR3 DNA is TGTGCCTGGAGTGTCTGGGACAGGGCCTACAATGAGCAGTTCTTC.

The genes are TRBV29-1 and TRBJ2-5, with D hard to call. The CDR3 contains 12 residues. V lost 5 bases, J lost 8 bases, and 15 bases lay in between. Germline V lookup: CDR1 SQVTM, CDR2 ANQGSEA. The CDR3 DNA follows: TGCAGCGTTTTGGCTAGTGCGAAAACCCAGTACTTC. Its protein product is CSVLASAKTQYF.

This clonotype was counted between two and nine times. This chain joins TRBV28 and TRBJ1-1, with D maybe TRBD1 (5 bases). CDR3 length: 12 residues. Germline CDR1 MDHEN, CDR2 SYDVKM. With 11 bases removed from V and 11 bases from J, the gap between germline ends came to 21 bases. DNA of the CDR3: TGTGCCGGAAGGGGAATAGGGCCTGTTGCTTTCTTT. Translated: CAGRGIGPVAFF.

CDR3 sequence reads: CSASKGNTEAFF. The CDR3 DNA reads TGCAGCGCTTCAAAGGGGAACACTGAAGCTTTCTTT. V and J are TRBV29-1 and TRBJ1-1; unclear D gene. The CDR3 has 12 residues. Germline V CDR1 and CDR2: SQVTM, ANQGSEA. V lost 7 bases and J 1 base, leaving 10 bases between the germline ends.

The J gene is TRBJ2-7, the V gene TRBV6-1; a weak D match, TRBD1 (6 bases). The CDR3 is 14 residues long. Germline CDR1 MNHNS, CDR2 SASEGT. Trimming shortened V by 7 bases and J by 2 bases, and 15 bases separated the two germline ends. The CDR3 is CASTPTGPTYEQYF. DNA for the CDR3: TGTGCCAGCACCCCGACAGGTCCGACCTACGAGCAGTACTTC.

This chain links TRBV4-3 with TRBJ1-1, with unresolved D. Trimming removed 0 bases at V and 1 base at J, with 9 bases between. CDR3 length: 15 residues. Germline lookup yields CDR1 LGHNA and CDR2 YSLEER. CDR3 sequence: CASSQDSSRNTEAFF. DNA of the CDR3: TGCGCCAGCAGCCAAGATTCGTCCAGGAACACTGAAGCTTTCTTT.